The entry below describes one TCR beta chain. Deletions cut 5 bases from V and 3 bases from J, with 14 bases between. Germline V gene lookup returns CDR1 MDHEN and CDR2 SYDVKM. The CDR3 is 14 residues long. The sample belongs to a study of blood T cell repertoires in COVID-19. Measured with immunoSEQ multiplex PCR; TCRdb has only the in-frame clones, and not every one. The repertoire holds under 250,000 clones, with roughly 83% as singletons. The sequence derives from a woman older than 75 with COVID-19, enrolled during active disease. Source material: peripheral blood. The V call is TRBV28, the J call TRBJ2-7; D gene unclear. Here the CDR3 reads CASSPTSYNYEQYV. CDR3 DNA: TGTGCCAGCAGTCCAACCAGTTATAACTACGAGCAGTACGTC.